This TCR beta chain was sequenced for a study of regulatory T cells in long-lasting Graves disease. As for the study in general: Positivity for TSH receptor antibodies plus over 5 years of antithyroid drugs meant persistent Graves' disease. The study's findings and limits: Persistent Graves' patients showed less TCR diversity than newly diagnosed ones.

According to the study, TCR beta libraries were built with iRepertoire HTBI primers and CDR3-region Arm-PCR. Per the authors' pipeline: The samples included approximately 62 TRBV and under 15 TRBJ segments. A single record per CDR3 protein comes from TCRdb applying MiXCR to the multiplex PCR reads. The V and J calls come from TCRdb's annotation, not from the publication. This table has 300,000 to 350,000 distinct CDR3 sequences, 15% to 20% appearing once. Time point denoted: persistent/refractory GD, antithyroid drugs over 5 years with positive TRAb. TCR sequences were obtained from RNA taken from PBMCs. A peripheral blood sample, around 8.5 milliliters in volume, was drawn into EDTA tubes. Germline CDR1 reads LNHNV; CDR2 reads YYDKDF (reference sequence). This CDR3 contains 16 residues. The V gene end was trimmed by 3 bases and the J gene end by 0 bases; junction bases not matched to a gene: 8. Regarding this clonotype: Its specificity is unknown.

The material was peripheral blood mononuclear cells (PBMCs), obtained when the disease was refractory, from a patient treated with antithyroid drugs. The sequence derives from a female donor with Graves disease. This sequence joins TRBV15 and TRBJ2-7; 7 bases line up with TRBD1. The CDR3 DNA follows: TGTGCCACCAGCAGCTTAGACAGGGCCCCCTCCTACGAGCAGTACTTC. It specifies CATSSLDRAPSYEQYF.